This entry is about one T cell receptor (beta chain). Clones were read by immunoSEQ multiplex PCR, and TCRdb kept only the in-frame ones, dropping some. In the table there are under 85,000 clones, around 90% of which are singletons. This sample was included in a study of T cell changes during pregnancy in multiple sclerosis. V lost 7 bases, J lost 3 bases, and 11 bases stayed unmatched. Looked up from germline, CDR1 is MNHEY and CDR2 is SMNVEV (reference sequence). The CDR3 contains 17 residues. The chain joins TRBV27 to TRBJ2-3; TRBD2 aligns across 12 bases. The sample in question was CD4+ T cells from peripheral blood mononuclear cells, obtained in the second trimester of pregnancy. The clonotype was recovered from a female donor with multiple sclerosis, enrolled in a pregnancy study. CDR3 sequence: CASTWTSGMFCTDTQYF. In DNA form, the CDR3 reads TGTGCCAGCACTTGGACTAGCGGGATGTTCTGTACAGATACGCAGTATTTT.